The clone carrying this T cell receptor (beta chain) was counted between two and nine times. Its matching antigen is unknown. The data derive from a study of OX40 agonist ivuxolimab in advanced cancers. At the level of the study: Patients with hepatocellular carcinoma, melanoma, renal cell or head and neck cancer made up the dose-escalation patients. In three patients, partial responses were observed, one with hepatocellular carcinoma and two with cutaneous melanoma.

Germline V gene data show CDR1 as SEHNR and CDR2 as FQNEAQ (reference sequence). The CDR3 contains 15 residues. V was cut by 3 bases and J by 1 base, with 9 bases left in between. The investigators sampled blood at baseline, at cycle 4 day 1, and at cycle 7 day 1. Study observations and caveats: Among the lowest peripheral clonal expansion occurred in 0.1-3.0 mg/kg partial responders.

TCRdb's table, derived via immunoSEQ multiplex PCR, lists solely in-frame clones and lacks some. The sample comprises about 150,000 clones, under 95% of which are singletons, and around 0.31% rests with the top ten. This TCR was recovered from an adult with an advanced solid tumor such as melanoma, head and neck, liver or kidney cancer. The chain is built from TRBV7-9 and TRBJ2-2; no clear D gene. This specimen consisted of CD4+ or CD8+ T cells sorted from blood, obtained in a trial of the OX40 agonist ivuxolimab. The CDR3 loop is CASSLHDVNTGELFF. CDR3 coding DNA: TGTGCCAGCAGCTTGCACGATGTGAACACCGGGGAGCTGTTTTTT.